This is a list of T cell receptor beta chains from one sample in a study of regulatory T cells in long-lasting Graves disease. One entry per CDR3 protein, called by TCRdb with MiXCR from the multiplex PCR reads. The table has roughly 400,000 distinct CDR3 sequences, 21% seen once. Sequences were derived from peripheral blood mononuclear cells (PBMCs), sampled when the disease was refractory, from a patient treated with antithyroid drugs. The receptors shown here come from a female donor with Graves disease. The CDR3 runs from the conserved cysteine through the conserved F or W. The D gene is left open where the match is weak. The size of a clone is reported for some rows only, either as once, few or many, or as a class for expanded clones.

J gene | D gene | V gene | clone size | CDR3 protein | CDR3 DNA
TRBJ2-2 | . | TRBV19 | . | CASSILLVGTAGELFF | TGTGCCAGTAGTATCTTATTAGTAGGAACGGCCGGGGAGCTGTTTTTT
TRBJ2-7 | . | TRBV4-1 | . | CASSQLLSSYEQYF | TGCGCCAGCAGCCAACTTCTATCTTCCTACGAGCAGTACTTC
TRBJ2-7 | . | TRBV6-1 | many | CATDPGHTAKEQYF | TGTGCCACCGACCCGGGACACACGGCGAAAGAGCAGTACTTC
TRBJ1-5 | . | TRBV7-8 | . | CASSPRGGDSNQPQHF | TGTGCCAGCAGCCCCCGGGGAGGGGATAGCAATCAGCCCCAGCATTTT
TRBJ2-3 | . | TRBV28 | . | CASSSYRGGVDTQYF | TGTGCCAGCAGTTCCTATCGTGGAGGAGTAGATACGCAGTATTTT
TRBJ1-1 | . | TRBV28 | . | CASSELQNTEAFF | TGTGCCAGCAGTGAACTACAGAACACTGAAGCTTTCTTT
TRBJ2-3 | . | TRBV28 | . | CASSLPGETDTQYF | TGTGCCAGCAGTTTACCGGGGGAAACAGATACGCAGTATTTT
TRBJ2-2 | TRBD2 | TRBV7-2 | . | CASSFGAGGPRELFF | TGTGCCAGCAGCTTCGGGGCGGGAGGGCCCAGGGAGCTGTTTTTT
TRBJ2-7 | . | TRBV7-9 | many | CASSLIGSYEQYF | TGTGCCAGCAGCTTAATAGGGTCCTACGAGCAGTACTTC
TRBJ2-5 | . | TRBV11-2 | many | CASSIRETQYF | TGTGCCAGCAGCATTCGAGAGACCCAGTACTTC
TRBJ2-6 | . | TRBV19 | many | CASKPAGANVLTF | TGTGCCAGTAAGCCGGCTGGGGCCAACGTCCTGACTTTC
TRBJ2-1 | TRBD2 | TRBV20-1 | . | CSAIGTSGRSEQFF | TGCAGTGCTATCGGGACTAGCGGGAGAAGTGAGCAGTTCTTC
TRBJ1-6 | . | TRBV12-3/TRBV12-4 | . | CASRNRASNSPLHF | TGTGCCAGCAGAAACCGGGCCTCCAATTCACCCCTCCACTTT
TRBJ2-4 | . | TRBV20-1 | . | CSARDWGGNIQYF | TGCAGTGCTAGAGATTGGGGCGGGAACATTCAGTACTTC
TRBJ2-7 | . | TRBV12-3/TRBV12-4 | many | CASSPIRYTYEQYF | TGTGCCAGCAGCCCAATCCGCTATACCTACGAGCAGTACTTC
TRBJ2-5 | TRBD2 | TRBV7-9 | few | CASSLCCGRGPRRETQYF | TGTGCCAGCAGCTTATGCTGCGGGAGAGGGCCGAGGCGGGAGACCCAGTACTTC
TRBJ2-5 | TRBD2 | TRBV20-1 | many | CSARGLAGGSETQYF | TGCAGTGCTAGAGGCCTAGCGGGAGGAAGTGAGACCCAGTACTTC
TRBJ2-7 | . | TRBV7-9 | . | CASSLFRRAVSGGTYEQYF | TGTGCCAGCAGCCTTTTTCGGCGGGCGGTCTCTGGGGGGACCTACGAGCAGTACTTC
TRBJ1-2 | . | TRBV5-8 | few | CASSLLSTYGYTF | TGTGCCAGCAGCTTGTTGTCAACTTATGGCTACACCTTC
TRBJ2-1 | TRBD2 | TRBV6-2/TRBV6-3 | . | CASSVASGRSNEQFF | TGTGCCAGCAGTGTGGCTAGCGGGAGATCCAATGAGCAGTTCTTC
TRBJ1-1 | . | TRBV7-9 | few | CASSLEEAGRKAFF | TGTGCCAGCAGCTTAGAGGAGGCAGGACGAAAAGCTTTCTTT
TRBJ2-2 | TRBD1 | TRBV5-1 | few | CASSARTGQTGELFF | TGCGCCAGCAGCGCCCGGACAGGCCAGACCGGGGAGCTGTTTTTT
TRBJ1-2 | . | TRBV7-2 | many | CASSPNDGDARAYGYTF | TGTGCCAGCAGCCCTAACGATGGAGACGCGCGGGCCTATGGCTACACCTTC
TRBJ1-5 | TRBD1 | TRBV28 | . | CASSVGPRGLWNSNQPQHF | TGTGCCAGCAGTGTGGGGCCCAGGGGGCTGTGGAATAGCAATCAGCCCCAGCATTTT
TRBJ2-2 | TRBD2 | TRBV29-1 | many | CSACQATSGSANTGELFF | TGCAGCGCGTGCCAAGCGACTAGCGGGAGTGCGAACACCGGGGAGCTGTTTTTT
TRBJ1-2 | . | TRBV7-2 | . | CASSLVGSPVTF | TGTGCCAGCAGCTTAGTCGGGAGCCCCGTAACCTTC
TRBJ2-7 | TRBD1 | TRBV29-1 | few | CSVEVEQGASYEQYF | TGCAGCGTTGAAGTCGAACAGGGGGCTTCCTACGAGCAGTACTTC
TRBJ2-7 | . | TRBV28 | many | CASRLGALGAEAYEQYF | TGTGCCAGCAGACTAGGCGCCTTGGGGGCCGAGGCCTACGAGCAGTACTTC
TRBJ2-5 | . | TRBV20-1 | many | CSASESHGETQYF | TGCAGTGCTAGTGAAAGCCATGGGGAGACCCAGTACTTC
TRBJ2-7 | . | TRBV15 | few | CATSMPPRGGSYEQYF | TGTGCCACCAGCATGCCCCCCAGGGGTGGGTCGTACGAGCAGTACTTC
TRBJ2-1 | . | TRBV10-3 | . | CAISPRGTANEQFF | TGTGCCATCAGTCCTAGGGGAACTGCCAATGAGCAGTTCTTC
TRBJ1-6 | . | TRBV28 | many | CASSTLGEGGSYNSPLHF | TGTGCCAGCAGCACTTTGGGGGAAGGGGGCTCCTATAATTCACCCCTCCACTTT
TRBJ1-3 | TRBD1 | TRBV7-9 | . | CASSQAGTGPGNTIYF | TGTGCCAGCAGCCAGGCCGGGACAGGGCCTGGAAACACCATATATTTT
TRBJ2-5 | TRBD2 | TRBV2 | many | CASSAGLAEETQYF | TGTGCCAGCAGTGCGGGACTAGCGGAAGAGACCCAGTACTTC
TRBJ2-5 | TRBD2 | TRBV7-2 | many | CASSPPREGLKTQYF | TGTGCCAGCAGCCCCCCGCGGGAGGGCCTAAAGACCCAGTACTTC
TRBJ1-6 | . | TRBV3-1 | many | CASSPDRYNSPLHF | TGTGCCAGCAGCCCGGACAGATATAATTCACCCCTCCACTTT
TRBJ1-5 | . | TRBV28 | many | CASSFLGYRVQPQHF | TGTGCCAGCAGTTTTTTGGGCTACCGGGTTCAGCCCCAGCATTTT
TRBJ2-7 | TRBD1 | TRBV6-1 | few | CATSRQGGYEQYF | TGTGCCACAAGCAGACAGGGTGGGTACGAGCAGTACTTC
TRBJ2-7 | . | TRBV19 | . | CASSEDGGPYEQYF | TGTGCCAGTAGCGAGGATGGGGGGCCCTACGAGCAGTACTTC
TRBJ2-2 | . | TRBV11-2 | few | CASSQALARTGELFF | TGTGCCAGCAGCCAGGCACTAGCTCGCACCGGGGAGCTGTTTTTT
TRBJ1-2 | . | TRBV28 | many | CASSKGVFTF | TGTGCCAGCAGTAAGGGGGTATTCACCTTC
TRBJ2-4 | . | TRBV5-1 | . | CASSSKPPRQFRAKNIQYF | TGCGCCAGCAGCTCCAAGCCACCTAGACAGTTTCGGGCCAAAAACATTCAGTACTTC
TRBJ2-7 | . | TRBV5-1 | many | CASSPRGDSYEQYF | TGCGCCAGCAGCCCCCGGGGAGATTCCTACGAGCAGTACTTC
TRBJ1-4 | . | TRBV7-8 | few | CASSPLSREKLFF | TGTGCCAGCAGCCCGCTTTCGCGGGAAAAACTGTTTTTT
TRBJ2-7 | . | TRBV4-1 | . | CASSLQYGAGSSYEQYF | TGCGCCAGCAGCCTACAATATGGGGCAGGATCCTCCTACGAGCAGTACTTC
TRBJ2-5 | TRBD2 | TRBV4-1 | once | CASSQVAGPVQETQYF | TGCGCCAGCAGCCAGGTAGCGGGGCCAGTACAAGAGACCCAGTACTTC
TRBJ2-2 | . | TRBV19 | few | CASSISGGELFF | TGTGCCAGTAGTATCTCAGGGGGGGAGCTGTTTTTT
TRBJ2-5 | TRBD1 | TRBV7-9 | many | CASSLSQGVETQYF | TGTGCCAGCAGCTTATCGCAGGGGGTGGAGACCCAGTACTTC
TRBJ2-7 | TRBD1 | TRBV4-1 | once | CASSLPGTGDEQYF | TGCGCCAGCAGCTTACCCGGGACAGGGGACGAGCAGTACTTC
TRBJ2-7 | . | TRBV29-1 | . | CSVEISGTQDYEQYF | TGCAGCGTTGAAATTTCCGGGACTCAGGACTACGAGCAGTACTTC
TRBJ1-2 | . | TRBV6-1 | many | CASSLRGVTYGYTF | TGTGCCAGCAGCCTTCGGGGGGTGACCTATGGCTACACCTTC
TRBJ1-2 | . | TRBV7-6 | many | CASNRGGGRRNGYTF | TGTGCCAGCAACCGGGGGGGGGGCCGGCGGAATGGCTACACCTTC
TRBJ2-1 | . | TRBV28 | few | CASSLRTNEQFF | TGTGCCAGCAGTTTAAGGACTAATGAGCAGTTCTTC
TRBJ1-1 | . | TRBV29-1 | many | CSVGILQGNTEAFF | TGCAGCGTTGGGATTCTCCAGGGGAACACTGAAGCTTTCTTT